The clone carrying this T cell receptor beta chain was picked up a small number of times. The antigen is unknown. CDR3 length equals 15 residues. CDR1 SGHTA and CDR2 FQGTGA come from the germline V gene. V trimming: 4 bases; J trimming: 5 bases; junction bases outside the gene matches: 10. This specimen belongs to a study of post-analysis software for immune sequencing data. Study summary: Several disease courses (relapsing-remitting, secondary progressive and progressive-relapsing) of multiple sclerosis were included. Study-wide findings and caveats: Four or five TRBV segments were more frequent in patients than controls; TRBV5-6, TRBV5-1 and TRBV20-1 belonged to this group. Among multiple sclerosis patients, normalized Chao1 diversity was significantly below that of controls.

Carried by the TCR beta cDNA libraries were unique molecular identifiers. Roughly 500,000 cDNA molecules were obtained per 1 to 10 million input T cells. MiXCR, run by TCRdb on the PCR reads, gives a single entry per CDR3 protein. The sample holds roughly 570,000 distinct CDR3 sequences, around 36% seen once. The sequencing sample was made of blood. V is TRBV7-3 and J is TRBJ2-5, with 7 bases fitting TRBD2. The receptor's source is a girl aged 2 to 17 with multiple sclerosis. The CDR3 is CASSSSGVEGETQYF. CDR3 in DNA: TGTGCCAGCAGCTCCAGCGGGGTAGAAGGGGAGACCCAGTACTTC.